The rows below give T cell receptor beta chains drawn from one sample of a study of radiotherapy plus CTLA-4 blockade in lung cancer. Sequenced by immunoSEQ multiplex PCR; TCRdb stores in-frame clones only, minus some. This table holds 80,000 to 100,000 clones, roughly 74% found once. This specimen consisted of peripheral blood, obtained from a patient treated with radiotherapy plus ipilimumab. Receptors originate from a human donor with non-small cell lung cancer who had a partial response to radiotherapy plus ipilimumab. Some clones in this sample may be carry-over from other donors' samples. CDR3s include the opening cysteine and the closing phenylalanine or tryptophan. Fields, in order: CDR3 DNA, CDR3 protein, V gene, D gene, J gene, clone size. A D gene is named only where the DNA matches it firmly. Where a row states a size, it is once, few, many or the class of an expanded clone; other rows omit it.

cdr3_nt: TGTGCCAGCAGTTACTCGGCTGCCAATAAGAACACTGAAGCTTTCTTT
cdr3_aa: CASSYSAANKNTEAFF
v_call: TRBV6-5
d_call: .
j_call: TRBJ1-1
clone_size: .

cdr3_nt: TGTGCCAGCAGCCTCACAACGACTAGCTACAATGAGCAGTTCTTC
cdr3_aa: CASSLTTTSYNEQFF
v_call: TRBV7-2
d_call: .
j_call: TRBJ2-1
clone_size: .

cdr3_nt: TGTGCCACCAGCAGAATAGCGGGGGCCTACGAGCAGTACTTC
cdr3_aa: CATSRIAGAYEQYF
v_call: TRBV15
d_call: TRBD2
j_call: TRBJ2-7
clone_size: .

cdr3_nt: TGTGCCACCTCTGTCGGGGGGGCCGAGCAGTACTTC
cdr3_aa: CATSVGGAEQYF
v_call: TRBV21-1
d_call: .
j_call: TRBJ2-7
clone_size: .

cdr3_nt: TGTGCCATCAGTGAGTTTGTCCGGTTGGACACTGAAGCTTTCTTT
cdr3_aa: CAISEFVRLDTEAFF
v_call: TRBV10-3
d_call: .
j_call: TRBJ1-1
clone_size: .

cdr3_nt: TGTGCCAGCAGCTTACCGTGGAGGGGCGGGACTAATGAAAAACTGTTTTTT
cdr3_aa: CASSLPWRGGTNEKLFF
v_call: TRBV7-9
d_call: .
j_call: TRBJ1-4
clone_size: .

cdr3_nt: TGTGCCAGCAGGTACGGGACTAGCGGTTACAATGAGCAGTTCTTC
cdr3_aa: CASRYGTSGYNEQFF
v_call: TRBV5-6
d_call: TRBD2
j_call: TRBJ2-1
clone_size: .

cdr3_nt: TGTGCCAGCAGGAAAAGTACAGGAAACACCGGGGAGCTGTTTTTT
cdr3_aa: CASRKSTGNTGELFF
v_call: TRBV2
d_call: .
j_call: TRBJ2-2
clone_size: .

cdr3_nt: TGTGCCAGCAGTAGTGATAGCGGGGGGGTTTACACAGATACGCAGTATTTT
cdr3_aa: CASSSDSGGVYTDTQYF
v_call: TRBV28
d_call: TRBD2
j_call: TRBJ2-3
clone_size: .

cdr3_nt: TGTGCCAGCAGCTTGTTGGCAGACACTGAAGCTTTCTTT
cdr3_aa: CASSLLADTEAFF
v_call: TRBV5-5
d_call: .
j_call: TRBJ1-1
clone_size: .

cdr3_nt: TGCGCCAGCCGGACTAGCGGTAACAATGAGCAGTTCTTC
cdr3_aa: CASRTSGNNEQFF
v_call: TRBV10-2
d_call: TRBD2
j_call: TRBJ2-1
clone_size: few

cdr3_nt: TGCGCGAGCAAAGAGCCCTCCACAGATACGCAGTATTTT
cdr3_aa: CASKEPSTDTQYF
v_call: TRBV5-1
d_call: .
j_call: TRBJ2-3
clone_size: .

cdr3_nt: TGTGCCAGCAGACCCGACGCCGAGGGTTCACCCCTCCACTTT
cdr3_aa: CASRPDAEGSPLHF
v_call: TRBV6-5
d_call: .
j_call: TRBJ1-6
clone_size: .

cdr3_nt: TGTGCCAGCAGCCCTGGTACTAGCGGGAGGGTCGTCCAAGAGACCCAGTACTTC
cdr3_aa: CASSPGTSGRVVQETQYF
v_call: TRBV7-3
d_call: TRBD2
j_call: TRBJ2-5
clone_size: .

cdr3_nt: TGTGCCAGCCAGCGGGGGTATCCGTTTGAAAAACTGTTTTTT
cdr3_aa: CASQRGYPFEKLFF
v_call: TRBV7-9
d_call: .
j_call: TRBJ1-4
clone_size: .

cdr3_nt: TGTGCCAGCAGCGAGGGAAGCGGGGGGGCGTATGAAAAACTGTTTTTT
cdr3_aa: CASSEGSGGAYEKLFF
v_call: TRBV9
d_call: .
j_call: TRBJ1-4
clone_size: .

cdr3_nt: TGTGCCAGCAGCCAAGTTGTGGGGGCAGGAAACACCATATATTTT
cdr3_aa: CASSQVVGAGNTIYF
v_call: TRBV5-8
d_call: .
j_call: TRBJ1-3
clone_size: few

cdr3_nt: TGTGCCAGCAGTTACGATCGAGACCGAGGAAGAGATACGCAGTATTTT
cdr3_aa: CASSYDRDRGRDTQYF
v_call: TRBV6-5
d_call: .
j_call: TRBJ2-3
clone_size: .

cdr3_nt: TGTGCCAGCAGTTACGGGGGCGGGGAGACCCAGTACTTC
cdr3_aa: CASSYGGGETQYF
v_call: TRBV6-6
d_call: .
j_call: TRBJ2-5
clone_size: few

cdr3_nt: TGTGCCAGCAGTCCCGACAGGGATGGAGGCTACACCTTC
cdr3_aa: CASSPDRDGGYTF
v_call: TRBV6-5
d_call: TRBD1
j_call: TRBJ1-2
clone_size: few

cdr3_nt: TGTGCCAGCTCACCAAGTCGGGGTCTTGCGAACACTGAAGCTTTCTTT
cdr3_aa: CASSPSRGLANTEAFF
v_call: TRBV18
d_call: .
j_call: TRBJ1-1
clone_size: .

cdr3_nt: TGTGCCAGCAGCCAGCTCGACAGGAGGGAGACCCAGTACTTC
cdr3_aa: CASSQLDRRETQYF
v_call: TRBV27
d_call: .
j_call: TRBJ2-5
clone_size: .

cdr3_nt: TGTGCCAGCAGCCAAGGCAACAGGGGGCTCCTTGAAAAACTGTTTTTT
cdr3_aa: CASSQGNRGLLEKLFF
v_call: TRBV14
d_call: TRBD1
j_call: TRBJ1-4
clone_size: .

cdr3_nt: TGTGCCAGCAGCAAACAGGCAATGGACACCGGGGAGCTGTTTTTT
cdr3_aa: CASSKQAMDTGELFF
v_call: TRBV7-9
d_call: .
j_call: TRBJ2-2
clone_size: .

cdr3_nt: TGTGCCAGCAGTTTACCAACCTACGAGCAGTACTTC
cdr3_aa: CASSLPTYEQYF
v_call: TRBV28
d_call: .
j_call: TRBJ2-7
clone_size: .

cdr3_nt: TGTGCCAGTTGCAACAGGGGATTGTCCCATCAGCCCCAGCATTTT
cdr3_aa: CASCNRGLSHQPQHF
v_call: TRBV28
d_call: TRBD1
j_call: TRBJ1-5
clone_size: few

cdr3_nt: TGCGCCAGCAGCCAAGAGGGGGCGAGGGCCCAGGGAGAAGCTTTCTTT
cdr3_aa: CASSQEGARAQGEAFF
v_call: TRBV4-3
d_call: .
j_call: TRBJ1-1
clone_size: .

cdr3_nt: TGTGCCAGCAGACGGGACAGGAATTCACCCCTCCACTTT
cdr3_aa: CASRRDRNSPLHF
v_call: TRBV6-1
d_call: TRBD1
j_call: TRBJ1-6
clone_size: .

cdr3_nt: TGTGCCAGCAGCTTAACGATCGGGGGGGAGCTGTTTTTT
cdr3_aa: CASSLTIGGELFF
v_call: TRBV7-3
d_call: .
j_call: TRBJ2-2
clone_size: .

cdr3_nt: TGTGCCAGCAGTCGGGACAGGCTTTCTTTACCCCTCCACTTT
cdr3_aa: CASSRDRLSLPLHF
v_call: TRBV6-6
d_call: TRBD1
j_call: TRBJ1-6
clone_size: .

cdr3_nt: TGTGCCAGCTCGCCTGACGGCCAGGGGATGACTGAAGCTTTCTTT
cdr3_aa: CASSPDGQGMTEAFF
v_call: TRBV18
d_call: .
j_call: TRBJ1-1
clone_size: .

cdr3_nt: TGCGCCAGCAGCCAAGACCGGCCCATTGCGGGAGAGCGTAGCTCCTACAATGAGCAGTTCTTC
cdr3_aa: CASSQDRPIAGERSSYNEQFF
v_call: TRBV4-1
d_call: TRBD2
j_call: TRBJ2-1
clone_size: .

cdr3_nt: TGTGCCAGCAGCCCCCTAGCGGGAGGGGCAGATACGCAGTATTTT
cdr3_aa: CASSPLAGGADTQYF
v_call: TRBV28
d_call: TRBD2
j_call: TRBJ2-3
clone_size: .

cdr3_nt: TGCAGTGTGGCGGCCCCAGATACGCAGTATTTT
cdr3_aa: CSVAAPDTQYF
v_call: TRBV20-1
d_call: .
j_call: TRBJ2-3
clone_size: .

cdr3_nt: TGTGCCAGCAGCTTGGACAGCTTGTCGCAGCCCCAGCATTTT
cdr3_aa: CASSLDSLSQPQHF
v_call: TRBV5-5
d_call: .
j_call: TRBJ1-5
clone_size: .

cdr3_nt: TGCGCCAGCAGCAACCGGGTCTATAGCACAGATACGCAGTATTTT
cdr3_aa: CASSNRVYSTDTQYF
v_call: TRBV4-3
d_call: .
j_call: TRBJ2-3
clone_size: .

cdr3_nt: TGTGCCAGCAGCCGGGACAGTTTAATTTATAGCAATCAGCCCCAGCATTTT
cdr3_aa: CASSRDSLIYSNQPQHF
v_call: TRBV2
d_call: TRBD1
j_call: TRBJ1-5
clone_size: .

cdr3_nt: TGTGCCAGTAGTCTCCGGAGTCTGCCCCAGCATTTT
cdr3_aa: CASSLRSLPQHF
v_call: TRBV19
d_call: .
j_call: TRBJ1-5
clone_size: few

cdr3_nt: TGTGCCAGCACCCGCGACTACACAGATACGCAGTATTTT
cdr3_aa: CASTRDYTDTQYF
v_call: TRBV6-1
d_call: .
j_call: TRBJ2-3
clone_size: .

cdr3_nt: TGTGCCAGCAGTTTCACCGGTTATGGCTACACCTTC
cdr3_aa: CASSFTGYGYTF
v_call: TRBV27
d_call: .
j_call: TRBJ1-2
clone_size: .

cdr3_nt: TGTGCCAGCAGCTTAGTGGGGGGGGCGAGAGATGGCTACACCTTC
cdr3_aa: CASSLVGGARDGYTF
v_call: TRBV13
d_call: .
j_call: TRBJ1-2
clone_size: many

cdr3_nt: TGCGCCAGCAGCTTGGAACTAGCGGGGGGCACAGATACGCAGTATTTT
cdr3_aa: CASSLELAGGTDTQYF
v_call: TRBV5-1
d_call: TRBD2
j_call: TRBJ2-3
clone_size: .

cdr3_nt: TGTGCCACCACAACAGACGGATATGAAAAACTGTTTTTT
cdr3_aa: CATTTDGYEKLFF
v_call: TRBV28
d_call: .
j_call: TRBJ1-4
clone_size: .

cdr3_nt: TGTGCCAGCAGCTCTAGGACTAGCGGGACCCTCAATGAGCAGTTCTTC
cdr3_aa: CASSSRTSGTLNEQFF
v_call: TRBV7-6
d_call: TRBD2
j_call: TRBJ2-1
clone_size: few

cdr3_nt: TGTGCCAGCAGTGACGGGACAGGGCTTTATGGCTACACCTTC
cdr3_aa: CASSDGTGLYGYTF
v_call: TRBV6-1
d_call: TRBD1
j_call: TRBJ1-2
clone_size: .

cdr3_nt: TGTGCCAGCAGTTTGATAGCGGGAGGACTTGGAGGGGAGCTGTTTTTT
cdr3_aa: CASSLIAGGLGGELFF
v_call: TRBV27
d_call: TRBD2
j_call: TRBJ2-2
clone_size: .